Sequencing of this TCR beta chain was carried out in a study of blood T cell repertoires in COVID-19. Study-wide context: Samples came from the United States, Italy and Spain, spanning acute and convalescent COVID-19. Nucleic acid was either cDNA or gDNA, and it came from T cells, B-cell-depleted T cells, or PBMCs.

Under the authors' procedure: For nucleated cells, counts were estimated from reference gene primer amplification. Some clones are missing from TCRdb's copy, which holds only in-frame ones; the method was immunoSEQ multiplex PCR. The D gene and trimming were derived from the DNA, and the V and J assignments and clone size from that table. Found here are roughly 260,000 clones, about 89% of them singletons; the top ten hold 2.6%. J lost 5 bases, V lost 4 bases, and 14 bases had no gene match. Germline V lookup: CDR1 LGHDT, CDR2 YNNKEL (reference sequence). There are 17 residues in the CDR3. Recovered status applied to Cohort 3 donors who had two consecutive negative PCRs. It also applied to those with clearance or with symptom resolution.

Material for sequencing was PBMCs or T cells enriched from blood (not recorded which). This clonotype was sampled from a young woman who had recovered from COVID-19. The rearrangement joins TRBV3-1 (or the pseudogene TRBV3-2) to TRBJ1-2; the match to TRBD1 covers 9 bases. The CDR3 loop reads CASSRGTGQRGLYGYTF. DNA for the CDR3: TGTGCCAGCAGCCGAGGGACAGGGCAGCGGGGCCTATATGGCTACACCTTC.